Listed here are 6 T cell receptor beta chains from one sample, sequenced in a study of blood T cell repertoires in COVID-19. Clones were read by immunoSEQ multiplex PCR, and TCRdb kept only the in-frame ones, dropping some. The table has fewer than 95,000 clones, around 90% seen once. Specimen: peripheral blood. These receptors all come from a woman aged 80 or older with acute or convalescent COVID-19.

The chain couples TRBV4-3 to TRBJ1-2; TRBD1 might be the D (5 bases). Germline V gene data show CDR1 as LGHNA and CDR2 as YSLEER. CDR3 length: 15 amino acids. V was trimmed by 0 bases and J by 6 bases, leaving 14 bases between them. CDR3 sequence reads: CASSQEQGRGNGYTF. CDR3 coding DNA: TGCGCCAGCAGCCAAGAACAAGGGAGGGGTAATGGCTACACCTTC.

V is TRBV18 and J is TRBJ1-2; D may be TRBD1 (5 bases). Trimming stripped 3 bases from V and 6 bases from J, with 5 bases between. The CDR3 contains 11 residues. The germline CDR1 and CDR2 sequences are KGHSH and LQKENI. CDR3 residues: CASSPRDGYTF. The CDR3 DNA is TGTGCCAGCTCACCCAGGGATGGCTACACCTTC.

V is TRBV2 and J is TRBJ2-7, with TRBD1 matching 9 bases. V was pared by 6 bases and J by 8 bases, with 11 bases of the junction left unmatched. From germline, CDR1 is SNHLY and CDR2 FYNNEI. This CDR3 region has 14 residues. Written as DNA, the CDR3 is TGTGCCAGCAGCCCACCGGGACAGGGAGGAAAGCAGTACTTC. It translates to CASSPPGQGGKQYF.

The CDR3 sequence is CASSKAGVEKLFF. In DNA, the CDR3 is TGTGCCAGCAGTAAGGCAGGGGTTGAAAAACTGTTTTTT. The J gene is TRBJ1-4, the V gene TRBV27; weak D call: TRBD1 (6 bases). The length of the CDR3 is 13 residues. Trimming removed 5 bases at V and 7 bases at J, with 11 bases between. In germline, CDR1 is MNHEY, CDR2 SMNVEV (reference sequence).

CDR3 loop: CSAVTGSQAFF. The CDR3 DNA is TGCAGTGCTGTCACAGGGTCACAAGCTTTCTTT. The rearrangement links TRBV20-1 to TRBJ1-1; D is possibly TRBD1 (6 bases). CDR1 and CDR2 from the germline V gene are DFQATT and SNEGSKA (reference sequence). Trimming removed 5 bases at V and 9 bases at J, with 13 bases between. The CDR3 is 11 residues long.

The chain employs TRBV15 and TRBJ2-4, with a weak D call TRBD1 (5 bases). The CDR3 sequence is 16 residues long. The V gene's germline CDR1 is LNHNV and CDR2 YYDKDF (reference sequence). Trimming left V 3 bases short and J 6 bases short, with 18 bases between. CDR3 loop: CATSRGQGHGLNIQYF. The CDR3 nucleotides are TGTGCCACCAGCAGGGGGCAGGGTCATGGCTTAAACATTCAGTACTTC.